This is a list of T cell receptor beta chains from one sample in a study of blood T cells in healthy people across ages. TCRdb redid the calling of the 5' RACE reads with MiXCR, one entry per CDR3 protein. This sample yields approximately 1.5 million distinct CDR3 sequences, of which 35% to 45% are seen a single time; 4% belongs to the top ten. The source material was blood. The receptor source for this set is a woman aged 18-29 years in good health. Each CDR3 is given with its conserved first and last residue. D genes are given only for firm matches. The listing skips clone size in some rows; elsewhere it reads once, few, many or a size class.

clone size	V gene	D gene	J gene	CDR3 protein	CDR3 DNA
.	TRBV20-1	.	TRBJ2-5	CSAGAPSVGQYF	TGCAGTGCTGGGGCTCCAAGCGTGGGGCAGTACTTC
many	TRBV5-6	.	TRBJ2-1	CASSLADRNEQFF	TGTGCCAGCAGCTTGGCGGACCGCAATGAGCAGTTCTTC
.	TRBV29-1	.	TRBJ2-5	CTTWGGDQVTQYF	TGCACCACATGGGGGGGCGACCAAGTGACCCAGTACTTC
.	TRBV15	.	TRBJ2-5	CATSRDRKPQETQYF	TGTGCCACCAGCAGAGACCGAAAACCTCAAGAGACCCAGTACTTC
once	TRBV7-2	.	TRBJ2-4	CASSLGFLTNIQYF	TGTGCCAGCAGCTTGGGATTCCTCACAAACATTCAGTACTTC
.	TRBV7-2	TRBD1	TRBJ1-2	CASSRGQGANYGCTF	TGTGCCAGCAGCAGAGGACAGGGAGCTAACTATGGCTGCACCTTC
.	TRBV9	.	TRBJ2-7	CASGPRSSSYNEQYF	TGTGCCAGCGGACCCAGAAGTAGCTCCTACAATGAGCAGTACTTC
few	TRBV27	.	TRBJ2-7	CASSLSAAAYEQYF	TGTGCCAGCAGTTTATCGGCGGCAGCTTACGAGCAGTACTTC
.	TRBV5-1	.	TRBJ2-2	CASSTQGGSTGELFF	TGCGCCAGCAGCACACAGGGAGGTAGCACCGGGGAGCTGTTTTTT
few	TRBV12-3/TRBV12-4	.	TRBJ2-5	CASSPPQGETQYF	TGTGCCAGCAGCCCCCCCCAGGGTGAGACCCAGTACTTC
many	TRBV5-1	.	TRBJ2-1	CASSLDIYNEQFF	TGCGCCAGCAGCTTGGACATTTACAATGAGCAGTTCTTC
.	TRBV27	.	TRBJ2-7	CASTQRAGSYEQYF	TGTGCCAGCACCCAAAGAGCGGGCTCCTACGAGCAGTACTTC
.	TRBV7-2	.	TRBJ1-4	CASSLQGFQEKLFF	TGTGCCAGCAGCCTGCAGGGCTTTCAAGAAAAACTGTTTTTT
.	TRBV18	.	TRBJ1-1	CASSPIWGDTEAFF	TGTGCCAGCTCACCAATCTGGGGGGACACTGAAGCTTTCTTT
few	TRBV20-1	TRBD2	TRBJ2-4	CSAPAGEVAKNIQYF	TGCAGTGCTCCCGCGGGGGAGGTAGCCAAAAACATTCAGTACTTC
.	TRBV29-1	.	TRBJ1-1	CSVSMRNTEAFF	TGCAGCGTTAGCATGAGGAACACTGAAGCTTTCTTT
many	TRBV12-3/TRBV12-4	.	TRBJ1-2	CASSLEGLYGYTF	TGTGCCAGCAGTTTGGAGGGTCTGTATGGCTACACCTTC
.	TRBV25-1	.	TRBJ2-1	CASSESREQFF	TGTGCCAGCAGTGAATCTCGCGAGCAGTTCTTC
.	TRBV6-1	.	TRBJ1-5	CASSVLYRQTNQPQHF	TGTGCCAGCAGTGTTTTATATAGGCAGACTAATCAGCCCCAGCATTTT
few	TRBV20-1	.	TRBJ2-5	CSAHRASAGEETQYF	TGCAGTGCTCACCGGGCCTCCGCAGGTGAAGAGACCCAGTACTTC
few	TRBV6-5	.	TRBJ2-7	CASSYWAGVSYEQYF	TGTGCCAGCAGTTACTGGGCAGGTGTTTCCTACGAGCAGTACTTC
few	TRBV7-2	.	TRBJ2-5	CASSRRQSYQETQYF	TGTGCCAGCAGCCGCAGACAGTCGTACCAAGAGACCCAGTACTTC
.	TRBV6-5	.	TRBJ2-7	CASSYSLGDYEQYF	TGTGCCAGCAGTTACTCGCTGGGAGACTACGAGCAGTACTTC
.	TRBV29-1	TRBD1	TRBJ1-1	CSVEPTRTGPNTEAFF	TGCAGCGTTGAACCGACCCGGACAGGACCGAACACTGAAGCTTTCTTT
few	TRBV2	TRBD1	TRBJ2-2	CASRGSSGPTGELFF	TGTGCCTCCAGGGGGTCCTCCGGCCCGACCGGGGAGCTGTTTTTT
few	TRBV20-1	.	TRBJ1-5	CSASREVGINQPQHF	TGCAGTGCTAGCCGGGAGGTCGGGATCAATCAGCCCCAGCATTTT
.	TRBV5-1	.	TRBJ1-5	CASSPGDAGAYQPQHF	TGCGCCAGCAGCCCCGGGGACGCAGGGGCCTATCAGCCCCAGCATTTT
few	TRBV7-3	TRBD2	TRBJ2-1	CASSPGGPGNEQFF	TGTGCCAGCAGCCCGGGGGGACCCGGGAATGAGCAGTTCTTC
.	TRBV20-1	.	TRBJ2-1	CSARTVMLSYNEQFF	TGCAGTGCTAGAACCGTGATGCTTTCCTACAATGAGCAGTTCTTC
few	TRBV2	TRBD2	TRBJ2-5	CASRMGLAGVGRQETQYF	TGTGCCAGCAGGATGGGACTAGCGGGAGTAGGGCGGCAAGAGACCCAGTACTTC
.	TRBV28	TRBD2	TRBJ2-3	CASSSPRTSGREQHTETQYF	TGTGCCAGCAGTTCCCCCCGGACTAGCGGGAGGGAACAGCACACAGAGACGCAGTATTTT
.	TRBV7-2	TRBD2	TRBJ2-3	CASSLVLRGASTDTQYF	TGTGCCAGCAGCTTAGTTCTGCGGGGGGCTAGCACAGATACGCAGTATTTT
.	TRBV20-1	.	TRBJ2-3	CSASISRTDTQYF	TGCAGTGCTAGTATCAGCCGCACAGATACGCAGTATTTT
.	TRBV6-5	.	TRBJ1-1	CASSYSEGITEAFF	TGTGCCAGCAGTTACTCGGAGGGGATCACTGAAGCTTTCTTT
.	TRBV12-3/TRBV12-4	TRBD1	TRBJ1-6	CASRVDRGDNSPLHF	TGTGCCAGCAGGGTCGACAGGGGTGATAATTCACCCCTCCACTTT
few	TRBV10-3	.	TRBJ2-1	CAISEGLAASNEQFF	TGTGCCATCAGTGAGGGGCTAGCAGCCTCCAATGAGCAGTTCTTC
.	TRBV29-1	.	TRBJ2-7	CSVRLGYEQYF	TGCAGCGTTCGGCTAGGCTACGAGCAGTACTTC
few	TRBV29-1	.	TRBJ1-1	CSVTTGEAFF	TGCAGCGTTACCACCGGGGAAGCTTTCTTT
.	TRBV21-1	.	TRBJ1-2	CASSKTERNYGYTF	TGTGCCAGCAGCAAAACGGAGCGGAACTATGGCTACACCTTC
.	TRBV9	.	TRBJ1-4	CATGTRGALSSNEKLFF	TGTGCCACCGGGACCAGAGGGGCCCTATCTTCTAATGAAAAACTGTTTTTT
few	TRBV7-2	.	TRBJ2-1	CASRNLRSHEQFF	TGTGCCAGCAGAAACCTGAGGAGCCATGAGCAGTTCTTC
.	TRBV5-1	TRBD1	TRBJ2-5	CASSWQGAAQETQYF	TGCGCCAGCAGCTGGCAGGGGGCAGCCCAAGAGACCCAGTACTTC
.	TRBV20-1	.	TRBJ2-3	CSDSRSVSTDTQYF	TGCAGTGATAGTAGGAGCGTCAGCACAGATACGCAGTATTTT
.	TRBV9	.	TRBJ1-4	CASSPWGRGDEKLFF	TGTGCCAGCAGCCCGTGGGGCAGGGGTGATGAAAAACTGTTTTTT
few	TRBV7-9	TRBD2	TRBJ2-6	CASSPVKRGSSGANVLTF	TGTGCCAGCAGCCCCGTGAAGCGGGGCAGCTCTGGGGCCAACGTCCTGACTTTC
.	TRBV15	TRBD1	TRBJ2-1	CATSNRDREVNEQFF	TGTGCCACCAGCAACCGGGACAGGGAGGTCAATGAGCAGTTCTTC
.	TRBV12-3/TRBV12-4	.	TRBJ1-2	CASSPSSEQFGYTF	TGTGCCAGCTCTCCCTCTTCGGAGCAGTTTGGCTACACCTTC
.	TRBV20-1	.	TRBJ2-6	CSARQVSGANVLTF	TGCAGTGCAAGACAGGTATCTGGGGCCAACGTCCTGACTTTC
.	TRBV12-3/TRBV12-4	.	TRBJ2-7	CASSAGSIKYNEQYF	TGTGCCAGCAGTGCCGGGTCCATAAAATACAATGAGCAGTACTTC
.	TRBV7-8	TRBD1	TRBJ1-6	CASSLRQGSYNSPLHF	TGTGCCAGCAGCTTGCGACAGGGTTCCTATAATTCACCCCTCCACTTT
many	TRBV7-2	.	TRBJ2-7	CASSLASNEQYF	TGTGCCAGCAGCTTAGCCAGCAATGAGCAGTACTTC
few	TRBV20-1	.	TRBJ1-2	CSAREDRNYGYTF	TGCAGTGCTAGAGAGGACAGAAACTATGGCTACACCTTC
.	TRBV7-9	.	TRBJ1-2	CASSLAYSYGYTF	TGTGCCAGCAGCTTAGCCTATAGCTATGGCTACACCTTC
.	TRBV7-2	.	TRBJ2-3	CASRLPADTQYF	TGTGCCAGCAGGTTACCCGCAGATACGCAGTATTTT
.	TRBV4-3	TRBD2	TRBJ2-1	CASSHRPPTSGAYNVQFF	TGCGCCAGCAGCCACCGCCCCCCAACTAGCGGGGCCTACAATGTGCAGTTCTTC
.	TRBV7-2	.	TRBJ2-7	CASSLWAGENYEQYF	TGTGCCAGCAGCTTATGGGCAGGCGAAAACTACGAGCAGTACTTC
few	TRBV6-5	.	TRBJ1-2	CASRPIVRDSYGYTF	TGTGCCAGCAGGCCAATCGTCCGGGATAGCTATGGCTACACCTTC
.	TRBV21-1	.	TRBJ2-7	CASSKALWAYEQYF	TGTGCCAGCAGCAAAGCGCTTTGGGCCTACGAGCAGTACTTC
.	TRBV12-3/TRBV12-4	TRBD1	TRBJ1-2	CASSPGTDFTF	TGTGCCAGCAGTCCTGGGACAGATTTCACCTTC
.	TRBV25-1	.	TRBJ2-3	CASSAVGTQYF	TGTGCCAGCAGTGCAGTCGGCACGCAGTATTTT